Detailed here is one TCR beta chain. The sample originates from a study of OX40 agonist ivuxolimab in advanced cancers. Study overall: Patients in dose escalation had liver, melanoma, kidney or head and neck cancers.

Using immunoSEQ multiplex PCR, the repertoire was profiled, and TCRdb retains in-frame clones only, with some absent. This sample has 70,000 to 90,000 clones, with approximately 92% found just once. The CDR3 is 15 amino acids. Germline loops: CDR1 MDHEN, CDR2 SYDVKM. After removal of 4 bases from V and 1 base from J, the junction contained 7 bases not matched to a gene. The source of this sequence is an adult with an advanced solid tumor such as melanoma, head and neck, liver or kidney cancer. The sequencing used CD4+ or CD8+ T cells sorted from blood, collected in a trial of the OX40 agonist ivuxolimab. V usage is TRBV28 and J usage is TRBJ2-7, with TRBD2 identical over 7 bases. CDR3 bases: TGTGCCAGCAGTTCTTATTGGGGGGGATCCTACGAGCAGTACTTC. Its translation is CASSSYWGGSYEQYF.